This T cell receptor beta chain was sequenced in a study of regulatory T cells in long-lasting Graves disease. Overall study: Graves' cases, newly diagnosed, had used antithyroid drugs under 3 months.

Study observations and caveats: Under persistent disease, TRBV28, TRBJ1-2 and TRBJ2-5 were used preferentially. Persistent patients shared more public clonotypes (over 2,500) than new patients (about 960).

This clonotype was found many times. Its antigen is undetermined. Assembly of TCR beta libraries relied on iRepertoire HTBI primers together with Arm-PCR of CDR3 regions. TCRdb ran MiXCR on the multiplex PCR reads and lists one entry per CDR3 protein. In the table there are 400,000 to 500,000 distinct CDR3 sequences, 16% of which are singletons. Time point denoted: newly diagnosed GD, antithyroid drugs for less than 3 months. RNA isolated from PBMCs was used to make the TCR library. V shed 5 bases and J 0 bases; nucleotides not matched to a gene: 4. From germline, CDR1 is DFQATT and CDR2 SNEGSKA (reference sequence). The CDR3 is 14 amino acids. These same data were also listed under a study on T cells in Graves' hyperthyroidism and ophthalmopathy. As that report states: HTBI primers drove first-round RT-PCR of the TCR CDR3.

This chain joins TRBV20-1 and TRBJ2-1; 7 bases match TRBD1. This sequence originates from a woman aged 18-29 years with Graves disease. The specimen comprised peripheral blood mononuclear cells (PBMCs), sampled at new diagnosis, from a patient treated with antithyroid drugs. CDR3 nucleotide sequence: TGCAGTGCTGAGGACAGGAGCTCCTACAATGAGCAGTTCTTC. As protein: CSAEDRSSYNEQFF.